Sequencing of this TCR beta chain was carried out in a study of identical twins. TCRdb used MiXCR to reprocess the 5' RACE reads, holding one entry per CDR3 protein. The sample gives 210,000 or so distinct CDR3 sequences, roughly 15% of which show up once; 40% is in the top ten. Germline V gene data show CDR1 as SQVTM and CDR2 as ANQGSEA. Trimming took off 4 bases at V and 3 bases at J, with 13 bases between the two ends. This CDR3 region has 13 residues. This clonotype has only a few counts. These data also featured in a second study, about T cells expressing NK-cell markers.

The receptor was derived from a woman aged 18-35 years in good health. Sequenced material: CD8+ T cells sorted from blood. This chain uses TRBV29-1 with TRBJ2-7; TRBD1 might be the D (6 bases). For the CDR3, the DNA is TGCAGCGTTGGGGGATTGGACAGCTACGAGCAGTACTTC. Translated, it gives CSVGGLDSYEQYF.